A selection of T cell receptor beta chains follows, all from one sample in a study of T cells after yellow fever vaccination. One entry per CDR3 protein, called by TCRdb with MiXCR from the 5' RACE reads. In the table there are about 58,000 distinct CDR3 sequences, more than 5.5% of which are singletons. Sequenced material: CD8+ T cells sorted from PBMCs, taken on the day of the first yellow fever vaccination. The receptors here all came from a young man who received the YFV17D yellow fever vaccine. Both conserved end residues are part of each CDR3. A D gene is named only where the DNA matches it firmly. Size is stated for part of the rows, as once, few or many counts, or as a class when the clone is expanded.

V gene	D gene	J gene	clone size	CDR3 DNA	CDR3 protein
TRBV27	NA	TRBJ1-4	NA	TGTGCCAGCAGTTTATATGGCAGGGATAATGAAAAACTGTTTTTT	CASSLYGRDNEKLFF
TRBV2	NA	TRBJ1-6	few	TGTGCCAGCAGTGAGTTAGATTCACCCCTCCACTTT	CASSELDSPLHF
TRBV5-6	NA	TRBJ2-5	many	TGTGCCAGCAGCTTGCCAGGGGATTATGAGACCCAGTACTTC	CASSLPGDYETQYF
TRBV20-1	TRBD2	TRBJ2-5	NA	TGCAGTCCACTGAACCGGGAGGGTGGGCAAGAGACCCAGTACTTC	CSPLNREGGQETQYF
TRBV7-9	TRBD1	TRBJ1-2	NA	TGTGCCAGCAGCTTGGAGGGACAGGGGATCTATGGCTACACCTTC	CASSLEGQGIYGYTF
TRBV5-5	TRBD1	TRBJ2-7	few	TGTGCCAGCAGCTTGGTCTTCGGACAGGGGACCTACGAGCAGTACTTC	CASSLVFGQGTYEQYF
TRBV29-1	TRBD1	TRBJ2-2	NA	TGCAGCGTTGAAGATCTTGGCCAAGGACAGGGGGCAAACACCGGGGAGCTGTTTTTT	CSVEDLGQGQGANTGELFF
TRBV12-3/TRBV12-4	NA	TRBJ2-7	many	TGTGCCAGCAACTACGAGCAGTACTTC	CASNYEQYF
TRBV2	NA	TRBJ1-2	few	TGTGCCAGCAGTGAAAGGGCAGGGGAAGGCTATGGCTACACCTTC	CASSERAGEGYGYTF
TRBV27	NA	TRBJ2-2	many	TGTGCCAGCTCAATTACGATGGGGAACACCGGGGAGCTGTTTTTT	CASSITMGNTGELFF
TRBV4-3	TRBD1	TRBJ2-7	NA	TGCGCCAGCAGCCCAGGGGACAGCACCTACGAGCAGTACTTC	CASSPGDSTYEQYF
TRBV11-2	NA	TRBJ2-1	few	TGTGCCAGCAGCTTCTTTAATGAGCAGTTCTTC	CASSFFNEQFF
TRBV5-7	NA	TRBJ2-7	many	TGTGCCAGCAGCTGGGACTCCGAGGTTTACGAGCAGTACTTC	CASSWDSEVYEQYF
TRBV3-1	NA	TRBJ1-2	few	TGTGCCAGCAGCCAAGAAGTGGGGCACTATGGCTACACCTTC	CASSQEVGHYGYTF
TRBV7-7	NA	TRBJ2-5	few	TGTGCTAGCAGCTTAGCCCCCTCGACCGGACGTAGAGAGACCCAGTACTTC	CASSLAPSTGRRETQYF
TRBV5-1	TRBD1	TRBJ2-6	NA	TGCACCAGCAGCAACTCTTTAGACAGGGAAGGGGCCAACGTCCTGACTTTC	CTSSNSLDREGANVLTF
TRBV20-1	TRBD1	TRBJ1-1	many	TGCAGTGCTAGGGACAGGCACTATGAAGCTTTCTTT	CSARDRHYEAFF
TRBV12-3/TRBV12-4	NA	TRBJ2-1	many	TGTGCCAGCAGTCCGACATCCGAAAGCTCCTACAATGAGCAGTTCTTC	CASSPTSESSYNEQFF
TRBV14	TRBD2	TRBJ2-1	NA	TGTGCCAGCAGCCCCTACGGGACTAGAGCCGAGATTGAGCAGTTCTTC	CASSPYGTRAEIEQFF
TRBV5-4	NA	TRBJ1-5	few	TGTGCCAGCAGCACCCAGGGCACGGGCAATCAGCCCCAGCATTTT	CASSTQGTGNQPQHF
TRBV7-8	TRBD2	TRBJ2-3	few	TGTGCCAGCAGCTTAGAACTAGCGGGGCAAACAGATACGCAGTATTTT	CASSLELAGQTDTQYF
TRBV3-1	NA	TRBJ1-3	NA	TGTGCCAGCAGCCCCAAGACGGCACCGGACGGAAACACCATATATTTT	CASSPKTAPDGNTIYF
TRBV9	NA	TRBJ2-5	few	TGTGCCAGCAGCGCCGAACCCGGGGGCAGGGAGACCCAGTACTTC	CASSAEPGGRETQYF
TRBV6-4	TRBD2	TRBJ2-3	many	TGTGCCAGCAGTGACTCTAGCGGGGGGGCCACAGATACGCAGTATTTT	CASSDSSGGATDTQYF
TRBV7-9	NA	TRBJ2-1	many	TGTGCCAGCAGCTTAGTGGGTCTGGACTACAATGAGCAGTTCTTC	CASSLVGLDYNEQFF
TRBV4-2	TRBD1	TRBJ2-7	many	TGTGCCAGCAGCCCCGGACAGGGAGACTACGAGCAGTACTTC	CASSPGQGDYEQYF
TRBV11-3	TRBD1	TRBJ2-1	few	TGTGCCAGCAGCTTAAGGACAGGGGGATACAATGAGCAGTTCTTC	CASSLRTGGYNEQFF
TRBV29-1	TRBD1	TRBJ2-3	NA	TGCAGCGTTGCCCCGGGCGGACAGGGCATAGATACGCAGTATTTT	CSVAPGGQGIDTQYF
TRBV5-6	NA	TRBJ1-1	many	TGTGCCAGCAGCCCTCGAATCGGTACTGAAGCTTTCTTT	CASSPRIGTEAFF
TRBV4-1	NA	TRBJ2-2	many	TGCGCCAGCAGCCATATCGAGGGGAGCACCGGGGAGCTGTTTTTT	CASSHIEGSTGELFF
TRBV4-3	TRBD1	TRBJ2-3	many	TGCGCCAGCAGCCAAGAAGGGGACAGGGAGGGCCCAGATACGCAGTATTTT	CASSQEGDREGPDTQYF
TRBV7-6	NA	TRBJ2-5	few	TGTGCCAGCAGCTTCGTAGGTCGGGACGTTCGCGAGACCCAGTACTTC	CASSFVGRDVRETQYF
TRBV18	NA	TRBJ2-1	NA	TGTGCCAGCTCACTCGGGGTCGGTGTAGGGAATGAGCAGTTCTTC	CASSLGVGVGNEQFF
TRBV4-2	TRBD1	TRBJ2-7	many	TGTGCCAGCAGCCAAGAGGACAGGGGTCTCCCCCCGAAGCAGTACTTC	CASSQEDRGLPPKQYF
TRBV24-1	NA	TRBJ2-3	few	TGTGCCACCAGTGACGATGACTCGACAGATACGCAGTATTTT	CATSDDDSTDTQYF
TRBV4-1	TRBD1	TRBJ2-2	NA	TGCGCCAGCAATACCCCGCGACAGGGCGACTTGGGCACCGGGGAGCTGTTTTTT	CASNTPRQGDLGTGELFF
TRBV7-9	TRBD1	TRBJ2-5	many	TGTGCCAGCAGCGATTGGACAGGGAGGTTCCAAGAGACCCAGTACTTC	CASSDWTGRFQETQYF
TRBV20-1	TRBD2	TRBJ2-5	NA	TGCAGTGCTAGAGTACTCCTAGCGGGGGGCCTTGGAGAGACCCAGTACTTC	CSARVLLAGGLGETQYF
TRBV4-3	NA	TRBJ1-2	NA	TGCGCCAGCAGCCAAGATTTCGGTTATAACTATGGCTACACCTTC	CASSQDFGYNYGYTF
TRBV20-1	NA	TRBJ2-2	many	TGCAGTGCCGCCGGGACAACTAACACCGGGGAGCTGTTTTTT	CSAAGTTNTGELFF
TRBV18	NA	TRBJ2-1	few	TGTGCCAGCTCGGGGAGCGGCCACAATGAGCAGTTCTTC	CASSGSGHNEQFF
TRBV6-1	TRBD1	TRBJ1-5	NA	TGTGCCAGCAGTGAACTCGGAGGGGGCTATCAGCCCCAGCATTTT	CASSELGGGYQPQHF
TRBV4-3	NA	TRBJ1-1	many	TGCGCCAGCAGCCAAGAAACAGGAGATAACACTGAAGCTTTCTTT	CASSQETGDNTEAFF
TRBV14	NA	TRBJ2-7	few	TGTGCCAGCAGCCCCCTCCTAAGCTCCTACGAGCAGTACTTC	CASSPLLSSYEQYF
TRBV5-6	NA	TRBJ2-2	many	TGTGCCAGCAGCTTCCTAAACACCGGGGAGCTGTTTTTT	CASSFLNTGELFF
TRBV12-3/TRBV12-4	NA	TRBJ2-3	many	TGTGCCAGCAGTTTAGGGCCCGGGCCCCATTTT	CASSLGPGPHF
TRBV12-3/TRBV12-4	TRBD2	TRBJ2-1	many	TGTGCCAGCAGTTTCCTTGTAGCGGGGGGATACAATGAGCAGTTCTTC	CASSFLVAGGYNEQFF
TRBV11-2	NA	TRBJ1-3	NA	TGTGCCAGCACCCGGGAATACTCGGCTGGAAACACCATATATTTT	CASTREYSAGNTIYF
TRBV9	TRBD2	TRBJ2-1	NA	TGTGCCAGCAGCGCCGGACTAGCCGGGGAGCAGTTCTTC	CASSAGLAGEQFF
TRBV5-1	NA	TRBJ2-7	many	TGCGCCAGCAGCTTGGGAGCTGGCCCCGCAACCCACGAGCAGTACTTC	CASSLGAGPATHEQYF